This T cell receptor (beta chain) was recovered during a study of blood T cells in healthy people across ages. Primed by a sample-barcoded 5' primer and a J-beta primer mix, a second PCR proceeded for 7 to 11 cycles. TCRdb reanalysed the 5' RACE reads using MiXCR and keeps one entry per CDR3 protein. Here the sample spans just under 550,000 distinct CDR3 sequences, 24% being singletons. Germline V gene sequence: CDR1 SGHTA, CDR2 FQGTGA. The CDR3 covers 16 residues. The V and J ends lost 2 bases and 0 bases, in that order; junction bases with no gene match: 5. In addition, the sample was reused for a study of T cells of mothers and their children. That source notes: For cDNA synthesis, the complete extracted RNA was used (around 1.4 ug per 15 ul).

This chain joins TRBV7-3 and TRBJ2-3; 7 bases line up with TRBD1. The specimen sequenced was blood. The TCR comes from a boy aged 5-17 years in good health. CDR3 sequence (DNA): TGTGCCAGCAGCTTAGTCGGGACAGCTAGCACAGATACGCAGTATTTT. This encodes CASSLVGTASTDTQYF.